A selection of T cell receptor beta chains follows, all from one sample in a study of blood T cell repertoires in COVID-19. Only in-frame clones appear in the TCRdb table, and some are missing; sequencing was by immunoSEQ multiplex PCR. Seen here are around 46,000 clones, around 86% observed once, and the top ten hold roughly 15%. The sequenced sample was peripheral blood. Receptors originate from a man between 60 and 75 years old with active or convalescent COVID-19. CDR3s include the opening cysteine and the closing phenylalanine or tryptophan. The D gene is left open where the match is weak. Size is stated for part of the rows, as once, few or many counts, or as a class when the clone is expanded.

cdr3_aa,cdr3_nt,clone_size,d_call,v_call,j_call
CASIQGASQPQHF,TGTGCCAGCATCCAGGGGGCAAGTCAGCCCCAGCATTTT,-,TRBD1,TRBV28,TRBJ1-5
CASSPGQGSEKLFF,TGTGCCAGCAGCCCGGGACAGGGATCCGAAAAACTGTTTTTT,-,TRBD1,TRBV7-9,TRBJ1-4
CASSSLDRGHGYTF,TGTGCCAGCAGCTCCCTCGACAGGGGGCATGGCTACACCTTC,-,TRBD1,TRBV11-1,TRBJ1-2
CASSPWTGEFTEAFF,TGTGCCAGCTCACCATGGACAGGGGAATTCACTGAAGCTTTCTTT,-,TRBD1,TRBV18,TRBJ1-1
CASSPSAQRQNEQYF,TGTGCCAGCTCACCCTCCGCACAAAGACAGAACGAGCAGTACTTC,-,-,TRBV18,TRBJ2-7
CASSLSSGALEQYF,TGTGCCAGCAGTTTGTCTAGCGGGGCACTCGAGCAGTACTTC,once,TRBD2,TRBV28,TRBJ2-7
CASSSPLGGNGYTF,TGCGCCAGCAGCTCCCCCCTGGGGGGTAATGGCTACACCTTC,-,-,TRBV5-1,TRBJ1-2
CASSMLGSTEAFF,TGTGCCAGTAGTATGTTAGGGAGCACTGAAGCTTTCTTT,-,-,TRBV19,TRBJ1-1
CASSVAWTGANEQFF,TGTGCCAGCAGCGTAGCTTGGACAGGGGCCAATGAGCAGTTCTTC,-,TRBD1,TRBV9,TRBJ2-1
CASSLALSGNTIYF,TGTGCCAGCAGCTTAGCCCTCTCTGGAAACACCATATATTTT,medium-sized,-,TRBV13,TRBJ1-3
CASSGSLVEQFF,TGTGCCAGCAGTGGCTCGTTGGTTGAGCAGTTCTTC,-,-,TRBV6-2/TRBV6-3,TRBJ2-1
CASSPYRRGPTQPQHF,TGTGCCAGCAGCCCCTACCGGAGGGGGCCTACCCAGCCCCAGCATTTT,-,TRBD1,TRBV5-8,TRBJ1-5
CASGTPSGGSDTQYF,TGTGCCAGCGGGACCCCGAGCGGGGGCTCGGATACGCAGTATTTT,-,TRBD2,TRBV5-4,TRBJ2-3
CASSSDSYGYTF,TGTGCCAGCAGCTCTGACAGCTATGGCTACACCTTC,-,-,TRBV5-4,TRBJ1-2
CASGRTGLDTQYF,TGTGCCAGTGGGCGGACAGGGCTAGATACGCAGTATTTT,-,TRBD1,TRBV7-7,TRBJ2-3
CASSEGQGWSPLHF,TGTGCCAGCAGTGAAGGGCAGGGGTGGTCACCCCTCCACTTT,-,-,TRBV2,TRBJ1-6
CASSSQLTYEQYF,TGTGCCAGCAGTTCCCAACTCACCTACGAGCAGTACTTC,-,-,TRBV6-5,TRBJ2-7
CASSQEFQGTDTQYF,TGCGCCAGCAGCCAAGAATTTCAGGGGACAGATACGCAGTATTTT,-,-,TRBV4-3,TRBJ2-3
CASSGQANQPQHF,TGTGCCAGCAGTGGACAGGCTAATCAGCCCCAGCATTTT,few,-,TRBV25-1,TRBJ1-5
CASSPLRGVTEQFF,TGTGCCAGCAGCCCCTTACGGGGGGTTACGGAGCAGTTCTTC,-,TRBD2,TRBV7-2,TRBJ2-1
CASSLDQSRGNTIYF,TGTGCCAGCAGCTTGGATCAGAGCAGGGGAAACACCATATATTTT,-,-,TRBV5-4,TRBJ1-3
CASSFHGQGRRNSYGYTF,TGTGCCAGCAGTTTTCATGGACAGGGAAGGAGAAATTCCTATGGCTACACCTTC,-,TRBD1,TRBV28,TRBJ1-2
CAIRDGGAEYTEAFF,TGTGCCATCAGGGATGGGGGGGCTGAGTACACTGAAGCTTTCTTT,-,-,TRBV10-3,TRBJ1-1
CASSQESSGGETQYF,TGTGCCAGCAGCCAAGAGAGCAGCGGCGGGGAGACCCAGTACTTC,-,-,TRBV3-1/TRBV3-2,TRBJ2-5
CASSPGWQETQYF,TGTGCCAGCAGCCCCGGGTGGCAAGAGACCCAGTACTTC,-,-,TRBV3-1/TRBV3-2,TRBJ2-5
CASSDRGLVYEQYF,TGTGCCAGCAGCGACAGGGGGTTGGTATACGAGCAGTACTTC,-,TRBD1,TRBV11-2,TRBJ2-7
CASSLVRGNYEQYF,TGTGCCAGCAGCTTAGTTCGGGGAAACTACGAGCAGTACTTC,few,-,TRBV11-2,TRBJ2-7
CASWAGTYEQYF,TGTGCCAGCTGGGCGGGAACCTACGAGCAGTACTTC,-,-,TRBV6-5,TRBJ2-7
CASRTALTGTSYEQYF,TGTGCCAGCAGAACGGCCTTAACAGGTACCTCCTACGAGCAGTACTTC,-,-,TRBV6-6,TRBJ2-7
CASSPKPGGTGNVETEAFF,TGTGCCAGCAGCCCGAAGCCGGGGGGGACAGGGAATGTAGAGACTGAAGCTTTCTTT,-,TRBD1,TRBV7-9,TRBJ1-1
CASSLTMPAAKETQYF,TGTGCCAGCTCACTCACCATGCCGGCAGCGAAAGAGACCCAGTACTTC,once,-,TRBV18,TRBJ2-5
CASSDTGGSNQPQHF,TGTGCCAGTAGTGATACAGGGGGCAGCAATCAGCCCCAGCATTTT,-,TRBD1,TRBV19,TRBJ1-5
CASSYSTSKITDTQYF,TGTGCCAGCAGTTACTCGACTAGCAAAATTACAGATACGCAGTATTTT,-,TRBD2,TRBV6-6,TRBJ2-3
CASSEDRGRGTEAFF,TGTGCCAGCAGTGAAGACAGGGGTAGGGGCACTGAAGCTTTCTTT,-,TRBD1,TRBV2,TRBJ1-1
CASSSQYEQYF,TGTGCCAGCAGCTCCCAATACGAGCAGTACTTC,-,-,TRBV7-8,TRBJ2-7
CASSPMEMNTEAFF,TGTGCCAGCTCACCAATGGAGATGAACACTGAAGCTTTCTTT,-,-,TRBV18,TRBJ1-1
CASSRQRTSGGYQETQYF,TGTGCCAGCAGTCGCCAAAGGACTAGCGGGGGGTACCAAGAGACCCAGTACTTC,-,TRBD2,TRBV27,TRBJ2-5
CASSDPLVRTGGHQPQHF,TGTGCCAGCAGTGACCCGCTTGTTAGGACAGGGGGTCATCAGCCCCAGCATTTT,-,TRBD1,TRBV6-4,TRBJ1-5
CASSFQGAYEQYF,TGCGCCAGCAGCTTCCAGGGTGCCTACGAGCAGTACTTC,-,-,TRBV5-1,TRBJ2-7
CASTNPQGYEQYF,TGTGCCAGCACAAATCCCCAGGGCTACGAGCAGTACTTC,-,-,TRBV5-6,TRBJ2-7
CASSRTQRVVDNQPQHF,TGTGCCAGCAGTCGAACTCAGAGGGTGGTGGACAATCAGCCCCAGCATTTT,-,-,TRBV28,TRBJ1-5
CASSMDRGGTEAFF,TGTGCCAGTAGTATGGACAGGGGAGGCACTGAAGCTTTCTTT,once,TRBD1,TRBV19,TRBJ1-1
CASSEGPPEYSDTQYF,TGTGCCAGCAGTGAAGGGCCCCCGGAGTATTCAGATACGCAGTATTTT,-,-,TRBV2,TRBJ2-3
CASSQDPTNEAFF,TGTGCCAGCAGCCAAGATCCCACAAATGAAGCTTTCTTT,once,-,TRBV4-2,TRBJ1-1
CSGGPTGDGYTF,TGCAGCGGAGGCCCGACAGGGGATGGCTACACCTTC,-,TRBD1,TRBV29-1,TRBJ1-2
CASRMESRRNTEAFF,TGCGCCAGCAGGATGGAGAGCAGAAGGAACACTGAAGCTTTCTTT,-,-,TRBV5-1,TRBJ1-1
CAWSGASTGNYGYTF,TGTGCCTGGAGTGGCGCATCTACAGGGAACTATGGCTACACCTTC,few,-,TRBV30,TRBJ1-2
CASSSYSSYNEQFF,TGCGCCAGCAGCTCATATAGCTCCTACAATGAGCAGTTCTTC,-,-,TRBV5-1,TRBJ2-1
CASSPDSSKETQYF,TGTGCCAGCAGTCCGGACTCGTCCAAGGAGACCCAGTACTTC,-,-,TRBV28,TRBJ2-5
CASSLIPEAFF,TGTGCCAGCAGCTTAATCCCTGAGGCTTTCTTT,few,-,TRBV7-9,TRBJ1-1
CASSLSISRAGELFF,TGTGCCAGCAGTCTAAGCATTTCCCGGGCCGGGGAGCTGTTTTTT,-,-,TRBV7-9,TRBJ2-2